These 3 T cell receptor beta chains came from one sample sequenced in a study of T cell repertoires in cytomegalovirus infection (dated by TCRdb to the late 2010s). No antigens are known for them. The treatment or condition label on this specimen signifies: in vitro stimulation with specific CMV peptide epitopes to enrich CMV-specific T cells. Sequencing relied on an Illumina HiSeq 1500. Through fastp at Q25 and MiXCR, TCRdb rebuilt clones from the public reads, retaining in-frame beta chains. Every distinct CDR3 protein forms one entry, paired with its most common genes and DNA. This sample holds some 700,000 distinct CDR3 sequences; around 35% were observed only once. About 18% of the sample is taken by the ten largest. The sequencing here drew on cultured PBMCs, taken from culture after CMV antigen stimulation. These receptors originate from a human donor in good health (CMV status not recorded). Some clones in this sample may be carry-over from other donors' samples.

This clonotype was seen a single time. The chain couples TRBV19 to TRBJ1-1; possibly TRBD1 for D (6 bases). The CDR3 has 13 residues. Trimming left V 10 bases short and J 4 bases short, with 16 bases between. The V gene's germline CDR1 is LNHDA and CDR2 SQIVND (reference sequence). CDR3 sequence (DNA): TGTGCCACGGGGGGCATGTCGGGCACTGAAGCTTTCTTT. It encodes CATGGMSGTEAFF.

This clonotype has just a few counts. CDR3 bases: TGTGCCAGCAGCCAAATGGTAGGGACAGAGCTAAATCAGCCCCAGCATTTT. Translation: CASSQMVGTELNQPQHF. V and J are TRBV4-2 and TRBJ1-5; 7 nucleotides align to TRBD1. Germline V CDR1 and CDR2: LGHNA, YNFKEQ. The trim removed 2 bases at V and 4 bases at J, leaving 11 bases unmatched. The CDR3 consists of 17 residues.

This clonotype was seen a handful of times. The chain couples TRBV7-8 to TRBJ2-1; D assignment may be TRBD1 or TRBD2 (5 bases each). Deletions cut 1 base from V and 8 bases from J, with 9 bases between. This CDR3 spans 13 amino acids. Germline lookup yields CDR1 SGHVS and CDR2 FQNEAQ. CDR3 in amino acids: CASSLGGAYEQFF. CDR3 DNA: TGTGCCAGCAGCTTAGGAGGGGCCTATGAGCAGTTCTTC.